Here is one TCR beta chain with its context. Its antigen is not known. The sample is drawn from a study of blood T cells in healthy people across ages. The individuals who served as donors were healthy Caucasians living in Russia, aged roughly 6 to 95. The CDR3 contains 16 residues. CDR1 SGDLS and CDR2 YYNGEE come from the germline V gene. The germline V and J ends were trimmed by 4 bases and 0 bases, with 14 bases remaining between them. Whole-study results and caveats: Observed TCR beta diversity per million T cells went down as age went up. This fall followed a roughly linear course with age.

With a J-beta primer mix and a sample-barcoded 5' primer, a second PCR ran roughly 7 to 11 cycles. Per-sample output comprised a minimum of 2.5 million paired-end reads containing CDR3. A single record per CDR3 protein comes from TCRdb applying MiXCR to the 5' RACE reads. The top ten clones hold approximately 4% of a sample with around 820,000 distinct CDR3 sequences, just under 25% of them seen once. This sample also appeared in a second study, on T cells of mothers and their children.

This sequence originates from a boy aged 5-17 years in good health. Sequences were obtained from blood. This rearrangement joins TRBV9 to TRBJ2-1; D may match TRBD1 or TRBD2 (5 bases each). The CDR3 DNA is TGTGCCAGCAGCATTTGGGACGGCACCTCCTACAATGAGCAGTTCTTC. Residues: CASSIWDGTSYNEQFF.